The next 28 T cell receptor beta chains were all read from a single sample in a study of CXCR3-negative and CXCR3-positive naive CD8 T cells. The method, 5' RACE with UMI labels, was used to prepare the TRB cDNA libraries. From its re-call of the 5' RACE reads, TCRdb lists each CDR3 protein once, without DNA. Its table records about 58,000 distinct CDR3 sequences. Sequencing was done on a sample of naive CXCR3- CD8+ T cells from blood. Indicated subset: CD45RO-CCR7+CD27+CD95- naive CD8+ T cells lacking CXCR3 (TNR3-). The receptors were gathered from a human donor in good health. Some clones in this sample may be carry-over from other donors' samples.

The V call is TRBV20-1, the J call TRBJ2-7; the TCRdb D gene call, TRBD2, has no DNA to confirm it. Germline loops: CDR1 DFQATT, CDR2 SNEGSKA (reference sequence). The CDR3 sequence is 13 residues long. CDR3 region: CSARAPGEYEQYF.

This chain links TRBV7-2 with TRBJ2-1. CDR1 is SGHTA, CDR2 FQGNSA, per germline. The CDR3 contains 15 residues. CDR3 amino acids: CASSLMVSSYNEQFF.

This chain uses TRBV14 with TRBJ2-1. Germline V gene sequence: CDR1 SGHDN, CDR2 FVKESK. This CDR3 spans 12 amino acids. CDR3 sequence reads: CASSQEENEQFF.

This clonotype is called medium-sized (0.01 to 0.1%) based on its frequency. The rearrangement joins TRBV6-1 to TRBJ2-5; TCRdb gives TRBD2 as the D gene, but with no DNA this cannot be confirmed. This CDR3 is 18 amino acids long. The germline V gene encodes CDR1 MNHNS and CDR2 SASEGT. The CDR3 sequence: CASSDPGGLASMGETQYF.

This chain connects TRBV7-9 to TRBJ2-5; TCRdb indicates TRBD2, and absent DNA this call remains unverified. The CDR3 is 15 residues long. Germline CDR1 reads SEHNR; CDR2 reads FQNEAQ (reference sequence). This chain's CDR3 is CASSLEPGLQETQYF.

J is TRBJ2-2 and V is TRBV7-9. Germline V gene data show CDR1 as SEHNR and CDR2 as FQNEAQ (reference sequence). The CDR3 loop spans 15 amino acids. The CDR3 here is CASSLLEQSTGELFF.

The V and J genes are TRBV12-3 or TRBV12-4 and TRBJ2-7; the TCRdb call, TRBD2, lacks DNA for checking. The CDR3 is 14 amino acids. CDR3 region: CASSLLASSYEQYF.

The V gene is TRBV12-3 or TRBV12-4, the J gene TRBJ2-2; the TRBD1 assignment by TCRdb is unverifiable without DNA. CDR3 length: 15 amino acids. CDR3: CASSGQVGGPGELFF.

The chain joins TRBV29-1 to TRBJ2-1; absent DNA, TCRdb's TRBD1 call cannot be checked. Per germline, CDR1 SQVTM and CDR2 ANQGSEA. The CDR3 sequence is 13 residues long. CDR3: CSVAQGYYNEQFF.

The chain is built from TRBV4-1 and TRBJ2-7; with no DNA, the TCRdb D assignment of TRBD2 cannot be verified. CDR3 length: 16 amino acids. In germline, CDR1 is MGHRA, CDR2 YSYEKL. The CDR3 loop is CASSQEASGITYEQYF.

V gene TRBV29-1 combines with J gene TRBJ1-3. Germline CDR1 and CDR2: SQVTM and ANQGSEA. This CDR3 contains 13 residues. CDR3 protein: CSVEGDSGNTIYF.

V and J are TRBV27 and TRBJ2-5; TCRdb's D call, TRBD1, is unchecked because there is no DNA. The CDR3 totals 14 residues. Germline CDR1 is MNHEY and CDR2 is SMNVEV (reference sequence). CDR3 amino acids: CATRSRGGPETQYF.

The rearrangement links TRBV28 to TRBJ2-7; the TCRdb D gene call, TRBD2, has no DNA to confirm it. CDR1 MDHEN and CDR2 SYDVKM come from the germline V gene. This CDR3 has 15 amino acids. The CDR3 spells CASSLFRGGLYEQYF.

CDR3: CSVEDSNTEAFF. The chain is built from TRBV29-1 and TRBJ1-1. The CDR3 consists of 12 residues. Germline V gene sequence: CDR1 SQVTM, CDR2 ANQGSEA. Full variable domain (rest looked up from reference TRBV29-1 and TRBJ1-1): SAVISQKPSRDICQRGTSLTIQCQVDSQVTMMFWYRQQPGQSLTLIATANQGSEATYESGFVIDKFPISRPNLTFSTLTVSNMSPEDSSIYLCSVEDSNTEAFFGQGTRLTVV.

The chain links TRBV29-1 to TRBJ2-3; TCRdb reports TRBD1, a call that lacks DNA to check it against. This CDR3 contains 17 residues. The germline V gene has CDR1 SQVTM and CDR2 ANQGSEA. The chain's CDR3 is CSVFTLRQGRIADTQYF.

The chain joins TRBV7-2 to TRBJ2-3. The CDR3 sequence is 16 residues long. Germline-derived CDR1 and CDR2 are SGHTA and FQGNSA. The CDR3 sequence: CASSILLAGGTDTQYF.

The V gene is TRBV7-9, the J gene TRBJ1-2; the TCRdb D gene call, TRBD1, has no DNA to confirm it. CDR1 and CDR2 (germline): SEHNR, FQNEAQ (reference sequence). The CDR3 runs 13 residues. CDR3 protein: CASSSRGENGYTF.

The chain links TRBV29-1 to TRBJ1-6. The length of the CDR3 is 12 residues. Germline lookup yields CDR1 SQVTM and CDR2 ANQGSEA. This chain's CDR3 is CSVQQGSSPLHF.

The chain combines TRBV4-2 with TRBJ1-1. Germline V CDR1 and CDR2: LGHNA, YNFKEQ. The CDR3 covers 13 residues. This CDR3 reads CASSQEIGLEAFF.

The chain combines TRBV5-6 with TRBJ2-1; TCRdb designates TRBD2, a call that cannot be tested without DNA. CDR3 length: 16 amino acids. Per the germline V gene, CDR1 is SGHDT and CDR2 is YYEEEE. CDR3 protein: CASSPPGGTAYNEQFF.

CDR3 region: CASSGQDEQYF. The chain employs TRBV2 and TRBJ2-7. In germline, CDR1 is SNHLY, CDR2 FYNNEI. The CDR3 loop spans 11 amino acids.

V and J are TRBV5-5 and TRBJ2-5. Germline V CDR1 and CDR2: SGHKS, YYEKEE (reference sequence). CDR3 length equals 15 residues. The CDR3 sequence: CASSLVFQSQETQYF.

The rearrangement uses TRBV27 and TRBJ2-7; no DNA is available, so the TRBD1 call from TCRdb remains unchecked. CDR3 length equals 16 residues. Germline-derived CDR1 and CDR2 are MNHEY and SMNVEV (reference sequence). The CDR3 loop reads CASSLSVRASSYEQYF.

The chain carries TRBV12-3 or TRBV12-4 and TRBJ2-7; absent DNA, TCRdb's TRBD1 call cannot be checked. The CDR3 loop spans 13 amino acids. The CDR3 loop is CASSFWDSYEQYF.

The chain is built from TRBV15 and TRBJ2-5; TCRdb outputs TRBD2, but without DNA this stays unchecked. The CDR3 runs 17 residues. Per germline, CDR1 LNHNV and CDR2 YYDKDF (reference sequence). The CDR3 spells CATSRDLEGGVQETQYF.

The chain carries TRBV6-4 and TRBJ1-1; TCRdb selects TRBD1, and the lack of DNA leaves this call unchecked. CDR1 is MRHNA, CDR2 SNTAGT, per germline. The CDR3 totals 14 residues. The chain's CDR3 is CASRGIGQVSCAFF.

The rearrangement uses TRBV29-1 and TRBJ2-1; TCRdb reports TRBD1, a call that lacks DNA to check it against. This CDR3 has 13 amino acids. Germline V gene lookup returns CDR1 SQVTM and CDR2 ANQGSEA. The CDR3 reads CSVGTALSNEQFF.

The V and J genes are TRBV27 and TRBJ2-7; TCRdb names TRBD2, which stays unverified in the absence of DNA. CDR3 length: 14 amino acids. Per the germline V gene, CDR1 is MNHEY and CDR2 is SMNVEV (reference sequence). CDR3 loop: CASKTSGGAYEQYF.